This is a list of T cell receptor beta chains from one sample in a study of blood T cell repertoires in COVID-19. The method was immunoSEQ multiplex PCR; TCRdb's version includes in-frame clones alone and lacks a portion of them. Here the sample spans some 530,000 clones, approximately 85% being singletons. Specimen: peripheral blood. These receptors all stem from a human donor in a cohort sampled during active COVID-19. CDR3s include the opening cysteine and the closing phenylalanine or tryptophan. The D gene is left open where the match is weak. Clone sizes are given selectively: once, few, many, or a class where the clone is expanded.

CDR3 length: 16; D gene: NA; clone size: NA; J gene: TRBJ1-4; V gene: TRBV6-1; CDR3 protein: CASSDVAGGVNEKLFF; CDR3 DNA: TGTGCCAGCAGTGACGTTGCTGGGGGGGTAAATGAAAAACTGTTTTTT
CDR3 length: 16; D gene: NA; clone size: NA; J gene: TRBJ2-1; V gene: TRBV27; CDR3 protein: CASSPPGGRPTNEQFF; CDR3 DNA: TGTGCCAGCAGTCCCCCTGGGGGGAGGCCCACCAATGAGCAGTTCTTC
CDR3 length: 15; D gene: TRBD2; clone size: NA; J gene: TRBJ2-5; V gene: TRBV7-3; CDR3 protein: CASSLVSGRGETQYF; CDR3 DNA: TGTGCCAGCAGCTTGGTATCCGGGAGGGGGGAGACCCAGTACTTC
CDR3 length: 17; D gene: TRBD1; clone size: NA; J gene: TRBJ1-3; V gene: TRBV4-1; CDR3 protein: CASSQLGQSLSGNTIYF; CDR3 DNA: TGCGCCAGCAGCCAACTGGGACAGAGCCTCTCTGGAAACACCATATATTTT
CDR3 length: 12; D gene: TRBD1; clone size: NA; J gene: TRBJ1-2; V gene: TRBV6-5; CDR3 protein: CASRDREVGYTF; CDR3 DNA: TGTGCCAGCAGGGACAGGGAGGTTGGCTACACCTTC
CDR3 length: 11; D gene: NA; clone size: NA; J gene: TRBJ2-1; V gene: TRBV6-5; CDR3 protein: CASSYSSEQFF; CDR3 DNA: TGTGCCAGCAGTTACTCGAGTGAGCAGTTCTTC
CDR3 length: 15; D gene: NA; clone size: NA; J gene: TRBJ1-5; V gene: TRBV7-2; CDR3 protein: CASSFNPPGAQPQHF; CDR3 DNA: TGTGCCAGCAGCTTCAATCCACCTGGGGCTCAGCCCCAGCATTTT
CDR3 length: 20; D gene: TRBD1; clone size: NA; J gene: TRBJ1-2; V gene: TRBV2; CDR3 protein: CASSEAGPTGGWSARYGYTF; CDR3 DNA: TGTGCCAGCAGTGAAGCGGGTCCGACAGGGGGCTGGTCGGCGCGCTATGGCTACACCTTC
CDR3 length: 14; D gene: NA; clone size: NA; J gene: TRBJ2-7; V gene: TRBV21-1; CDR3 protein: CASSKKLAGDEQYF; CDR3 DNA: TGTGCCAGCAGCAAAAAACTAGCGGGAGACGAGCAGTACTTC
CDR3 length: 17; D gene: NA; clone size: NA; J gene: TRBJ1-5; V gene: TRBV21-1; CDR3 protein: CASSKETGLCMDQPQHF; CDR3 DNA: TGTGCCAGCAGCAAAGAAACAGGGCTCTGTATGGATCAGCCCCAGCATTTT
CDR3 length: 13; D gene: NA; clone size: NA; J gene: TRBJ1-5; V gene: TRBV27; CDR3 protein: CASSLWGPQPQHF; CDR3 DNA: TGTGCCAGCAGTTTATGGGGGCCCCAGCCCCAGCATTTT
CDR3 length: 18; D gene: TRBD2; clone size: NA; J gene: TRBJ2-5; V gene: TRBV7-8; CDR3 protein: CASSTLGSGHPSQETQYF; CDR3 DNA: TGTGCCAGCAGCACGCTGGGTAGCGGGCACCCTTCCCAAGAGACCCAGTACTTC
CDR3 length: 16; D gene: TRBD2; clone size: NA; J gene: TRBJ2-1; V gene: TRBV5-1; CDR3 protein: CASSPPASGRAGEQFF; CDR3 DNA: TGCGCCAGCAGTCCTCCGGCTAGCGGGAGGGCGGGTGAGCAGTTCTTC
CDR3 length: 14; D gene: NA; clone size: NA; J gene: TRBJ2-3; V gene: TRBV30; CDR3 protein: CAWSVERGTDTQYF; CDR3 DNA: TGTGCCTGGAGTGTAGAGCGGGGCACAGATACGCAGTATTTT
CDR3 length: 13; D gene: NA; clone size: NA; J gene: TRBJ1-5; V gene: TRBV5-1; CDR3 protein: CASSFTGNQPQHF; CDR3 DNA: TGCGCCAGCAGCTTTACAGGCAATCAGCCCCAGCATTTT
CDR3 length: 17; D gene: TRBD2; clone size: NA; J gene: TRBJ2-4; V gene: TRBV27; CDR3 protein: CASSSPAGERAKNIQYF; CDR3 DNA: TGTGCCAGCAGTTCACCAGCGGGAGAAAGGGCCAAAAACATTCAGTACTTC
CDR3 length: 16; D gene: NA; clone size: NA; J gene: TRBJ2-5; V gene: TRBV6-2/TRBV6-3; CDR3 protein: CASSPNRDFLGETQYF; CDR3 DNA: TGTGCCAGCAGTCCGAACCGGGACTTCCTAGGGGAGACCCAGTACTTC
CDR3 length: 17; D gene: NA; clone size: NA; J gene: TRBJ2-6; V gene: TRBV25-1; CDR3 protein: CASSEFTRAPGANVLTF; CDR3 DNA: TGTGCCAGCAGTGAATTTACCAGGGCCCCCGGGGCCAACGTCCTGACTTTC
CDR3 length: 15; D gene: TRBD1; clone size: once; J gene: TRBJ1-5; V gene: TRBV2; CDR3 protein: CARSGTGGSNQPQHF; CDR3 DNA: TGTGCCAGGAGTGGGACAGGGGGTAGCAATCAGCCCCAGCATTTT
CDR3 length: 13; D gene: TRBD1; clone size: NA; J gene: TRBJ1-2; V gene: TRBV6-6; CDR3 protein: CASSFDRGNGYTF; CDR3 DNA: TGTGCCAGCAGTTTTGACAGGGGAAATGGCTACACCTTC
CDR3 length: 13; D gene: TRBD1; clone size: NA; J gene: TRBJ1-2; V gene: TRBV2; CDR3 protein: CASSSGQLYGYTF; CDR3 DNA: TGTGCCAGCAGTTCGGGACAGCTCTATGGCTACACCTTC
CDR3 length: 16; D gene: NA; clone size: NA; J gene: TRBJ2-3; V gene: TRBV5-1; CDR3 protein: CASSLEWTAGGDTQYF; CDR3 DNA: TGCGCCAGCAGCTTGGAGTGGACCGCGGGCGGGGATACGCAGTATTTT
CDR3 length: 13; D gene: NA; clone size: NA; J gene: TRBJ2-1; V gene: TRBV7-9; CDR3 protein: CASSPERPNEQFF; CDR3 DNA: TGTGCCAGCAGCCCCGAGAGGCCCAATGAGCAGTTCTTC
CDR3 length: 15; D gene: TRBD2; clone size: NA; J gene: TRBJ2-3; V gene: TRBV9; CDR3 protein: CASSGSGRSTDTQYF; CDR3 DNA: TGTGCCAGCAGCGGTAGCGGGAGGAGCACAGATACGCAGTATTTT
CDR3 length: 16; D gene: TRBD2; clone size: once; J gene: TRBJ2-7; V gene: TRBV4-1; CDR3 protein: CASSQVSGRAPYEQYF; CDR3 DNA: TGCGCCAGCAGCCAGGTTAGCGGGAGAGCCCCCTACGAGCAGTACTTC
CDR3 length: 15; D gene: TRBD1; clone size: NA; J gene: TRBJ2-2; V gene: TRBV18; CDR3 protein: CASSPRDSGTGELFF; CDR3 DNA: TGTGCCAGCTCACCCCGGGACAGCGGAACCGGGGAGCTGTTTTTT
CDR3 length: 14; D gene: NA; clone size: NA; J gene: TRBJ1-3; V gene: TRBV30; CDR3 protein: CAWKGPFSGNTIYF; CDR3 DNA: TGTGCCTGGAAGGGGCCATTCTCTGGAAACACCATATATTTT
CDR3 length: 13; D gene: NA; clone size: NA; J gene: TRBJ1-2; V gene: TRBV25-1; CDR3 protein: CASSEYYLQGYTF; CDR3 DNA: TGTGCCAGCAGTGAATATTATCTCCAGGGCTACACCTTC
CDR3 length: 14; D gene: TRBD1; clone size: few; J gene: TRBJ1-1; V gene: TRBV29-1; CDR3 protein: CSTDRGQIYTEAFF; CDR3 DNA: TGCAGCACTGACAGGGGGCAGATTTACACTGAAGCTTTCTTT
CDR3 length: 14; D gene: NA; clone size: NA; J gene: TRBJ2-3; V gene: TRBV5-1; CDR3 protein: CASSLIRNTDTQYF; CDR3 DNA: TGCGCCAGCAGCTTGATCAGGAACACAGATACGCAGTATTTT
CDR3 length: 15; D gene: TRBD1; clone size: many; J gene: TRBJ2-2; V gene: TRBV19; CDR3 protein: CASSGTGGPTGELFF; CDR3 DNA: TGTGCCAGTAGTGGGACAGGGGGCCCCACCGGGGAGCTGTTTTTT
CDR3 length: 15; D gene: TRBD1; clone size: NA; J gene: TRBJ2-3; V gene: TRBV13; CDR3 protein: CASSPGTGGQDTQYF; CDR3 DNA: TGTGCCAGCAGCCCCGGGACAGGGGGCCAAGATACGCAGTATTTT
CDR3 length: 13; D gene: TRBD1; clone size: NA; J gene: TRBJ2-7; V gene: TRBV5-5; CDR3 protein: CASGVRGPYEQYF; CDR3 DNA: TGTGCCAGCGGAGTTAGGGGGCCCTACGAGCAGTACTTC
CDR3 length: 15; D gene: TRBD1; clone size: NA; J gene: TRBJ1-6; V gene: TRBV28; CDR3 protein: CASREDRDDNSPLHF; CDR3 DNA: TGTGCCAGCAGGGAGGACAGGGACGATAATTCACCCCTCCACTTT
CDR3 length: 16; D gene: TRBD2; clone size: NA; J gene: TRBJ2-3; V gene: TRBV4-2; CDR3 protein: CASSSGEGGRTDTQYF; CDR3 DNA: TGTGCCAGCAGCAGCGGGGAGGGTGGGAGGACAGATACGCAGTATTTT
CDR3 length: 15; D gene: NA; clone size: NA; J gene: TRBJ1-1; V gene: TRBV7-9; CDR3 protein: CASSPPTGWVTEAFF; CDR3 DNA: TGTGCCAGCAGCCCGCCGACAGGATGGGTTACTGAAGCTTTCTTT
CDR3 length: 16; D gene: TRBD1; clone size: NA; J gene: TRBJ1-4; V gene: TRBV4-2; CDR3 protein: CASSQEVRQGDEKLFF; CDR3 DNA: TGTGCCAGCAGCCAAGAAGTGAGGCAGGGGGATGAAAAACTGTTTTTT
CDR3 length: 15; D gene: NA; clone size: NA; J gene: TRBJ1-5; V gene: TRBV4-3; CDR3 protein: CASSQVVGVNQPQHF; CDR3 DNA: TGCGCCAGCAGCCAAGTCGTCGGGGTAAATCAGCCCCAGCATTTT
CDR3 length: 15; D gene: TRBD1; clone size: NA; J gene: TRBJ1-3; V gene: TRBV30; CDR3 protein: CAWSGDSYSGNTIYF; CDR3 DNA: TGTGCCTGGAGTGGGGACAGCTACTCTGGAAACACCATATATTTT
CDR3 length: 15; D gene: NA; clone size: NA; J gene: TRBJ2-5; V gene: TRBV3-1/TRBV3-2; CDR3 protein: CASSPQVGVQETQYF; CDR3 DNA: TGTGCCAGCAGCCCCCAAGTCGGGGTTCAAGAGACCCAGTACTTC
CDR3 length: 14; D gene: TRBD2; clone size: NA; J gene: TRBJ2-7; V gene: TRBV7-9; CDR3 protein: CASSLLGGSYEQYF; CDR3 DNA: TGTGCCAGCAGCTTACTGGGGGGGTCCTACGAGCAGTACTTC
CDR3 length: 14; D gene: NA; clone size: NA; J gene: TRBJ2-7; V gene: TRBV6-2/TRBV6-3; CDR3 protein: CASSYSTSGYEQYF; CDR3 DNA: TGTGCCAGCAGTTACTCGACTAGTGGATACGAGCAGTACTTC
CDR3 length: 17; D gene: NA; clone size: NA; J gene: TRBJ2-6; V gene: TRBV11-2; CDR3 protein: CASSPGEYRRRANVLTF; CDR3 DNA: TGTGCCAGCAGCCCCGGGGAGTACCGACGTAGGGCCAACGTCCTGACTTTC
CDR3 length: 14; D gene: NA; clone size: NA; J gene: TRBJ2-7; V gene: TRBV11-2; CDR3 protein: CASSLVLAFDEQYF; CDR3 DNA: TGTGCCAGCAGCTTAGTGTTAGCTTTCGACGAGCAGTACTTC
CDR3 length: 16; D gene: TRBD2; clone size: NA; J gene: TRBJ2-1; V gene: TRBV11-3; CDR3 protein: CASSTPAGGYNNEQFF; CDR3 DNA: TGTGCCAGCAGCACCCCAGCGGGAGGATATAACAATGAGCAGTTCTTC